Here is one TCR beta chain with its context. Antigen: not known. This sample stems from a study of T cell responses to AZD1222 COVID-19 vaccine. Across the whole study: Samples with a second dose at about 4 or about 12 weeks were pooled together. Study outcomes and limitations: At baseline, seropositivity was found in only 6 or 7 AZD1222 recipients. Two AZD1222 administrations were followed by greater Spike-specific TCR breadth and depth.

Trimming took off 0 bases at V and 8 bases at J, with 10 bases between the two ends. This CDR3 has 13 amino acids. Germline V lookup: CDR1 MGHRA, CDR2 YSYEKL. Repertoires were generated with immunoSEQ multiplex PCR, while TCRdb's copy carries only in-frame clones and drops some. This sample has about 120,000 clones, with 75% to 90% found just once. This clonotype was obtained from an adult in good health. The chain is built from TRBV4-1 and TRBJ1-2; D not resolved. Source: peripheral blood, taken on day 0 of AZD1222 vaccination. CDR3 sequence reads: CASSQEGKVGYTF. The CDR3 nucleotides are TGCGCCAGCAGCCAAGAAGGGAAGGTGGGCTACACCTTC.